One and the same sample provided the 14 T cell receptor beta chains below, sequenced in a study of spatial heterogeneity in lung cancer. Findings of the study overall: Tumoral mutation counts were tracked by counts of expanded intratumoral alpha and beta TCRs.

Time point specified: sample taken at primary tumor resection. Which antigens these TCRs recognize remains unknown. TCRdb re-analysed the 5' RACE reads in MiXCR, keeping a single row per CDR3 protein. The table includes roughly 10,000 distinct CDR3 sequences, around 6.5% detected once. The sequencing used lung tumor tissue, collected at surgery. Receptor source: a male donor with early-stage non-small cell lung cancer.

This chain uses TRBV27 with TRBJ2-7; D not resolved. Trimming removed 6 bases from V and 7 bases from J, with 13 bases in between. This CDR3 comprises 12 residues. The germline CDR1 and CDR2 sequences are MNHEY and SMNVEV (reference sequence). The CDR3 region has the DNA TGTGCCAGCAGCTCTAGGCTGGGTGAGCAGTACTTC. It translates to CASSSRLGEQYF.

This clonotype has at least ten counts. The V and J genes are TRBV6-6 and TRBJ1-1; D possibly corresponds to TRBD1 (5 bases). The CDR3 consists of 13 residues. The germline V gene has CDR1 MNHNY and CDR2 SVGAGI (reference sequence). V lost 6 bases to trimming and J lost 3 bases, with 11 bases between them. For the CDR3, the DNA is TGTGCCAGCAGCCAGGGACGGTACACTGAAGCTTTCTTT. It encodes CASSQGRYTEAFF.

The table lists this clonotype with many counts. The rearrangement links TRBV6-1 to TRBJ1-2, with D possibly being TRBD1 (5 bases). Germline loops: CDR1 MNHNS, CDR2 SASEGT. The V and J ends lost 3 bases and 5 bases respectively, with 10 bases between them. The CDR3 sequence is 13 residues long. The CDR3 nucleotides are TGTGCCAGCAGTGATGGGGGGTGGTATGGCTACACCTTC. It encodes CASSDGGWYGYTF.

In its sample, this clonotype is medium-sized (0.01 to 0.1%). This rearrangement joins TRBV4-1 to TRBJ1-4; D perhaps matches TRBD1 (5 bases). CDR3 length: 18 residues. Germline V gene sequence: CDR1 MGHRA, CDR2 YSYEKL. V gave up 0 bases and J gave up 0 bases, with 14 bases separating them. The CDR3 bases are TGCGCCAGCAGCCAAGATAGGGGAACGGGATCAACTAATGAAAAACTGTTTTTT. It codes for CASSQDRGTGSTNEKLFF.

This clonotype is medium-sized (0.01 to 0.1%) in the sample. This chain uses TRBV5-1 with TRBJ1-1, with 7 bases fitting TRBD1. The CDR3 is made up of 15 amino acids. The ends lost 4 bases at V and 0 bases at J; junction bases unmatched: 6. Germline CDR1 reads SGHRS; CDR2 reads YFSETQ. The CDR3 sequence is CASSPLGQLNTEAFF. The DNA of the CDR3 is TGCGCCAGCAGCCCCCTGGGACAGTTGAACACTGAAGCTTTCTTT.

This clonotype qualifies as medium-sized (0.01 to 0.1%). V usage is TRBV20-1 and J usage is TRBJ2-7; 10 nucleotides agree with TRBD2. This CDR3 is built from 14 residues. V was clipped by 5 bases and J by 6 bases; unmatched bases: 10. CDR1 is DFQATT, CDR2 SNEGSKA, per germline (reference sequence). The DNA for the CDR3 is TGCAGTGCTGCGAATAGCGGGGGGTCCGCCGAGCAGTACTTC. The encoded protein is CSAANSGGSAEQYF.

DNA of the CDR3: TGTGCCAGCAGTGCGACAGGGCTGAACACCGGGGAGCTGTTTTTT. It is translated as CASSATGLNTGELFF. This chain connects TRBV2 to TRBJ2-2, with 7 nucleotides matching TRBD1. The CDR3 runs 15 residues. V lost 4 bases to trimming and J lost 1 base; unmatched junction nucleotides: 3. Germline V lookup: CDR1 SNHLY, CDR2 FYNNEI.

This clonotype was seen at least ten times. CDR3 sequence (DNA): TGTGCCAGCAGCCAAGGGGTTGCGGGAGGGCGCGAGCAGTACTTC. This encodes CASSQGVAGGREQYF. The chain uses TRBV7-2 and TRBJ2-7; 9 bases fit TRBD2. The CDR3 spans 15 residues. CDR1 and CDR2 from the germline V gene are SGHTA and FQGNSA. J gave up 6 bases and V 5 bases, and 11 bases lay outside the gene matches.

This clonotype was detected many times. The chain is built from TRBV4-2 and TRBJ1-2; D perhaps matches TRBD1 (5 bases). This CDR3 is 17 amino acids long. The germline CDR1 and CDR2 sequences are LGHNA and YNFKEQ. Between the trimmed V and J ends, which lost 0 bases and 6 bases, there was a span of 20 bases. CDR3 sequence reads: CASSQDTGPFGVHGYTF. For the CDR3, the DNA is TGTGCCAGCAGCCAAGATACAGGCCCCTTTGGAGTTCATGGCTACACCTTC.

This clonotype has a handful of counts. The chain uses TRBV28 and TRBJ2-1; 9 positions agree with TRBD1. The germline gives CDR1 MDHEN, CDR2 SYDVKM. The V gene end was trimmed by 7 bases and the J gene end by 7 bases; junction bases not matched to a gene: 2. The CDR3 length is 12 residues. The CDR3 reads CASIGQGNEQFF. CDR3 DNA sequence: TGTGCCAGCATAGGACAGGGGAATGAGCAGTTCTTC.

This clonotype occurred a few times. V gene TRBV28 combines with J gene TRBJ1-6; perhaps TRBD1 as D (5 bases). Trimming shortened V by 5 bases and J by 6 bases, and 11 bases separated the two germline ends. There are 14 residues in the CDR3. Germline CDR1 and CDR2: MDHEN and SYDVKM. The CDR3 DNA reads TGTGCCAGCAGTGGGGGGATCGTTAATTCACCCCTCCACTTT. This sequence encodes CASSGGIVNSPLHF.

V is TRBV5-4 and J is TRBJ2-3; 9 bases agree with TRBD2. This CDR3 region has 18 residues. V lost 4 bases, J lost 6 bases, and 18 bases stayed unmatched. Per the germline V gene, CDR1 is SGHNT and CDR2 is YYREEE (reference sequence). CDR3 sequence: CASSLDLMTSGRKDTQYF. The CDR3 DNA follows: TGTGCCAGCAGCCTCGACCTAATGACTAGCGGCCGGAAGGATACGCAGTATTTT.

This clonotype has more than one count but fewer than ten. The CDR3 region is CASSLRSRQETQYF. The CDR3 coding sequence is TGCGCCAGCAGCTTGAGGTCTCGACAAGAGACCCAGTACTTC. J is TRBJ2-5 and V is TRBV5-1; D gene ambiguous. Germline V lookup: CDR1 SGHRS, CDR2 YFSETQ. This CDR3 region has 14 residues. Trimming left V 1 base short and J 2 bases short, with 9 bases between.

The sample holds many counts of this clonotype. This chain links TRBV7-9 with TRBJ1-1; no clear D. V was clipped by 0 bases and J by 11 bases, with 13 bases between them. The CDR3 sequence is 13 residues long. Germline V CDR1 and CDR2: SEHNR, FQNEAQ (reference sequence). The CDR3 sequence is CASSLAGHIGAFF. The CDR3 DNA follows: TGTGCCAGCAGCTTAGCCGGGCACATTGGGGCTTTCTTT.